A single sample gave rise to the 17 T cell receptor beta chains below, sequenced in a study of memory CD4+ T cells and cytomegalovirus serostatus. Produced via immunoSEQ multiplex PCR; TCRdb's table is partial and in-frame only. The sample shows 45,000 to 70,000 clones, roughly 85% of them seen only once. The sort gate was single viable CD3+CD4+CD8-CD45RO+ cells for memory CD4+ T cells. The material sequenced was memory CD4+ T cells from blood. The receptor set was obtained from an adult in good health and CMV-seronegative. Some clones in this sample may be carry-over from other donors' samples.

CDR3: CASSTPSYEQYF. The CDR3 coding sequence is TGTGCCAGCAGTACACCCTCCTACGAGCAGTACTTC. This sequence joins TRBV6-1 and TRBJ2-7; D is ambiguous. V shed 5 bases and J shed 0 bases, with 5 bases lying between them. CDR1 is MNHNS and CDR2 is SASEGT in the germline V gene. The CDR3 is 12 residues long.

This clone occurred a few times. The chain employs TRBV10-3 and TRBJ2-3; D could derive from TRBD1 or TRBD2 (6 bases each). CDR1 and CDR2 (germline): ENHRY, SYGVKD. V was cut by 0 bases and J by 4 bases, with 11 bases left in between. This CDR3 spans 15 amino acids. DNA for the CDR3: TGTGCCATCAGTGAGTCGAGGGGGGTGGCAGATACGCAGTATTTT. Protein sequence: CAISESRGVADTQYF.

A note on this clone: In the same sample, other DNA sequences code for this CDR3. The genes are TRBV15 and TRBJ1-6, with D hard to call. The CDR3 is 14 amino acids. The germline V gene has CDR1 LNHNV and CDR2 YYDKDF (reference sequence). Trimming stripped 6 bases from V and 0 bases from J, with 6 bases between. In nucleotides, the CDR3 is TGTGCCACCAGTGGGAGCTCCTATAATTCACCCCTCCACTTT. It translates to CATSGSSYNSPLHF.

This clone showed up just a few times. The J gene is TRBJ1-2, the V gene TRBV28; D is unclear. Germline V gene sequence: CDR1 MDHEN, CDR2 SYDVKM. Deletions cut 3 bases from V and 2 bases from J, with 13 bases between. CDR3 length: 15 residues. The CDR3 region is CASSLRLRSNYGYTF. The DNA of the CDR3 is TGTGCCAGCAGTTTGAGGTTGAGGAGCAACTATGGCTACACCTTC.

This rearrangement joins TRBV4-2 to TRBJ1-2; maybe TRBD1 (6 bases). This CDR3 has 16 residues. Trimming took off 0 bases at V and 4 bases at J, with 15 bases between the two ends. Germline V gene data show CDR1 as LGHNA and CDR2 as YNFKEQ. The CDR3 DNA is TGTGCCAGCAGCCAAGATCTGGCGAAAGGGGGCTATGGCTACACCTTC. Translating it yields CASSQDLAKGGYGYTF.

The chain couples TRBV4-2 to TRBJ2-1, with D possibly TRBD1 on 6 matching bases. Trimming took off 1 base at V and 7 bases at J, with 8 bases between the two ends. Germline assignment: CDR1 LGHNA and CDR2 YNFKEQ. CDR3 length equals 13 residues. CDR3 nucleotides: TGTGCCAGCAGCCAAGCCGACAGGAATGAGCAGTTCTTC. Translated, it gives CASSQADRNEQFF.

The chain has TRBV11-2 and TRBJ2-7, with 10 bases aligning to TRBD2. From germline, CDR1 is SGHAT and CDR2 FQNNGV. The CDR3 is 15 amino acids. The junction had 8 bases not matched to a gene; V was cut back by 5 bases and J by 4 bases. CDR3 nucleotides: TGTGCCAGCAGCCGCACCGGGACTAGCGTTTACGAGCAGTACTTC. Its protein product is CASSRTGTSVYEQYF. The whole variable domain, filled in from reference TRBV11-2 and TRBJ2-7, reads EAGVAQSPRYKIIEKRQSVAFWCNPISGHATLYWYQQILGQGPKLLIQFQNNGVVDDSQLPKDRFSAERLKGVDSTLKIQPAKLEDSAVYLCASSRTGTSVYEQYFGPGTRLTVT.

This chain's CDR3 is CASSQERQGIYSYEQYF. The CDR3 coding sequence is TGCGCCAGCAGCCAAGAAAGGCAGGGCATATATTCCTACGAGCAGTACTTC. The chain has TRBV4-3 and TRBJ2-7; D perhaps matches TRBD1 (5 bases). V was trimmed by 0 bases and J by 1 base, leaving 16 bases between them. The CDR3 is 17 residues long. Germline CDR1 reads LGHNA; CDR2 reads YSLEER.

V gene TRBV15 combines with J gene TRBJ2-1; 10 bases fit TRBD1. Germline V gene sequence: CDR1 LNHNV, CDR2 YYDKDF (reference sequence). The trim removed 7 bases at V and 2 bases at J, leaving 8 bases unmatched. The CDR3 contains 16 residues. The CDR3 bases are TGTGCCACCACCCCCAGTGGACAGGGGGCCTACAATGAGCAGTTCTTC. As protein: CATTPSGQGAYNEQFF.

This clone has more than one count but fewer than ten. The J gene is TRBJ1-1, the V gene TRBV29-1; D is perhaps TRBD1 (6 bases). Germline V CDR1 and CDR2: SQVTM, ANQGSEA. The CDR3 contains 13 residues. Trimming removed 5 bases from V and 1 base from J, with 11 bases in between. This CDR3 is CSVTGTANTEAFF. The CDR3 region has the DNA TGCAGCGTTACAGGGACGGCGAACACTGAAGCTTTCTTT. Filled out from reference TRBV29-1 and TRBJ1-1, the complete variable domain reads SAVISQKPSRDICQRGTSLTIQCQVDSQVTMMFWYRQQPGQSLTLIATANQGSEATYESGFVIDKFPISRPNLTFSTLTVSNMSPEDSSIYLCSVTGTANTEAFFGQGTRLTVV.

The chain couples TRBV30 to TRBJ1-1; a possible D gene is TRBD1 (5 bases). The germline V and J ends were trimmed by 0 bases and 5 bases, with 10 bases remaining between them. CDR1 and CDR2 (germline): GTSNPN, SVGIG (reference sequence). CDR3 size: 13 residues. The CDR3 DNA reads as TGTGCCTGGAGTGTTCAGGGTTGGACTGAAGCTTTCTTT. It yields the protein CAWSVQGWTEAFF. Supplemented by reference TRBV30 and TRBJ1-1, the full variable domain reads SQTIHQWPATLVQPVGSPLSLECTVEGTSNPNLYWYRQAAGRGLQLLFYSVGIGQISSEVPQNLSASRPQDRQFILSSKKLLLSDSGFYLCAWSVQGWTEAFFGQGTRLTVV.

The chain recombines TRBV7-9 with TRBJ2-1; D remains ambiguous. The V end lost 5 bases, the J end lost 7 bases, and 6 bases lay between the germline ends. The CDR3 length is 11 residues. Germline V gene sequence: CDR1 SEHNR, CDR2 FQNEAQ (reference sequence). The CDR3 DNA is TGTGCCAGCAGCCTGGATAATGAGCAGTTCTTC. Residues: CASSLDNEQFF. Full variable domain (remainder filled in from reference TRBV7-9 and TRBJ2-1): DTGVSQNPRHKITKRGQNVTFRCDPISEHNRLYWYRQTLGQGPEFLTYFQNEAQLEKSRLLSDRFSAERPKGSFSTLEIQRTEQGDSAMYLCASSLDNEQFFGPGTRLTVL.

This clone was found once. The J gene is TRBJ2-5, the V gene TRBV20-1, with D unclear. This CDR3 is 10 amino acids long. V lost 5 bases, J lost 3 bases, and 4 bases lay in between. Germline CDR1 and CDR2: DFQATT and SNEGSKA (reference sequence). Here the CDR3 DNA reads TGCAGTGCTTTGAAAGAGACCCAGTACTTC. Protein: CSALKETQYF.

V and J are TRBV7-8 and TRBJ1-1, with 9 bases lining up with TRBD1. The CDR3 has 16 amino acids. With V trimmed by 5 bases and J by 0 bases, 7 bases remained unmatched. CDR1 and CDR2 (germline): SGHVS, FQNEAQ. For the CDR3, the DNA is TGTGCCAGCAGCGCCCGGACAGGGGAGGTGAACACTGAAGCTTTCTTT. This translates into CASSARTGEVNTEAFF.

This chain joins TRBV7-2 and TRBJ2-2; unclear D gene. The CDR3 has 15 residues. Germline V gene lookup returns CDR1 SGHTA and CDR2 FQGNSA. V gave up 5 bases and J gave up 6 bases, with 16 bases separating them. The CDR3 loop is CASSEALVPSGELFF. As DNA, the CDR3 is TGTGCCAGCAGCGAAGCGCTAGTTCCGTCCGGGGAGCTGTTTTTT.

The chain recombines TRBV6-6 with TRBJ2-1; no firm D call. The CDR3 consists of 13 residues. Germline CDR1 is MNHNY and CDR2 is SVGAGI (reference sequence). V dropped 11 bases and J dropped 7 bases, with 18 bases sitting between them. The CDR3 sequence is CAASSYVENEQFF. The CDR3, as DNA: TGTGCCGCCAGCAGTTACGTGGAGAATGAGCAGTTCTTC.

This clone came up a few times. The chain recombines TRBV29-1 with TRBJ1-3, with a tentative D call TRBD1 (6 bases). This CDR3 region has 15 residues. Germline V gives CDR1 SQVTM, CDR2 ANQGSEA. Trimming took 4 bases from V and 3 from J, leaving 16 bases between them. CDR3 protein: CSVAFGGAIGNTIYF. The CDR3 coding sequence is TGCAGCGTTGCTTTCGGGGGGGCGATTGGAAACACCATATATTTT.